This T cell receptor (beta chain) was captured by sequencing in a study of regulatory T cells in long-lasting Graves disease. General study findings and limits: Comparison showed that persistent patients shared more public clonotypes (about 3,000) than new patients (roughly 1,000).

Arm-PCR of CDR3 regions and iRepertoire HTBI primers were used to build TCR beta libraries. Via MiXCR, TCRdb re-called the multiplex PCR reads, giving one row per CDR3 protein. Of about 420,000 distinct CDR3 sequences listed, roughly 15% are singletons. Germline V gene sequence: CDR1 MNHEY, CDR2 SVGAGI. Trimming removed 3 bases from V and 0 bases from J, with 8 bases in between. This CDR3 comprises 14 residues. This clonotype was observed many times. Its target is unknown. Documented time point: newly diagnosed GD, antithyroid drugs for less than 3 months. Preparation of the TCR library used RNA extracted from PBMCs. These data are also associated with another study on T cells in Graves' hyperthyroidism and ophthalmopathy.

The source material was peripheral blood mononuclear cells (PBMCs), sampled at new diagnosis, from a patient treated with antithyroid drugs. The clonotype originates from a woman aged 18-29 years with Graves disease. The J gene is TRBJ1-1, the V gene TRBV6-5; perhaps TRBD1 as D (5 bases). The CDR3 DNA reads TGTGCCAGCAGTTATGGGACCTTGAACACTGAAGCTTTCTTT. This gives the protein CASSYGTLNTEAFF.